The 19 T cell receptor beta chains below come from one sample, sequenced in a study of response to subunit inactivated influenza vaccine. Using its own MiXCR run on the RT-PCR reads, TCRdb lists one record per CDR3 protein. In the table there are about 240,000 distinct CDR3 sequences, about 12% of which are singletons. The sequenced sample was non-naive T cells sorted from PBMCs, obtained 14 days before vaccination. These receptors were collected from a man over 45 who received an inactivated influenza vaccine.

This clonotype occurred a few times. V gene TRBV20-1 combines with J gene TRBJ2-7; 10 positions match TRBD1. The CDR3 sequence is 16 residues long. The germline V gene has CDR1 DFQATT and CDR2 SNEGSKA (reference sequence). The V gene end was trimmed by 0 bases and the J gene end by 2 bases; junction bases not matched to a gene: 7. CDR3 sequence reads: CSARDPGQGVTYEQYF. The CDR3 nucleotides are TGCAGTGCTAGAGATCCTGGACAGGGGGTAACCTACGAGCAGTACTTC.

The CDR3 nucleotides read TGTGCCAGCTTTAGACAGGGACAAGACTATGGCTACACCTTC. Protein sequence: CASFRQGQDYGYTF. The chain carries TRBV28 and TRBJ1-2; TRBD1 matches 7 bases. The germline CDR1 and CDR2 sequences are MDHEN and SYDVKM. The junction had 9 bases not matched to a gene; V was cut back by 8 bases and J by 3 bases. This CDR3 is built from 14 residues.

The chain links TRBV6-5 to TRBJ2-3; D gene uncertain. V lost 3 bases and J 4 bases, leaving 11 bases between the germline ends. Germline lookup yields CDR1 MNHEY and CDR2 SVGAGI. This CDR3 spans 14 amino acids. The CDR3 reads CASSYGVTADTQYF. The CDR3 nucleotides read TGTGCCAGCAGTTATGGGGTTACGGCAGATACGCAGTATTTT.

The chain recombines TRBV5-6 with TRBJ2-2; D is uncertain. The germline V and J ends were trimmed by 4 bases and 6 bases, with 16 bases remaining between them. Per germline, CDR1 SGHDT and CDR2 YYEEEE. The CDR3 has 15 residues. The CDR3 reads CASSTRVSSAGELFF. CDR3 bases: TGTGCCAGCAGCACCCGGGTTTCCTCGGCCGGGGAGCTGTTTTTT.

The chain carries TRBV4-3 and TRBJ2-4, with TRBD1 identical over 8 bases. CDR3 length equals 15 residues. The germline V gene has CDR1 LGHNA and CDR2 YSLEER. Unmatched junction bases numbered 4, after V lost 0 bases and J lost 6 bases. CDR3 protein: CASSQDSGTGNIQYF. In nucleotides, the CDR3 is TGCGCCAGCAGCCAAGATTCAGGGACAGGAAACATTCAGTACTTC.

Many counts were recorded for this clonotype. The chain couples TRBV11-2 to TRBJ2-1, with D maybe TRBD1 (6 bases). The CDR3 has 13 amino acids. Between the trimmed V and J ends, which lost 4 bases and 5 bases, there was a span of 9 bases. The germline V gene has CDR1 SGHAT and CDR2 FQNNGV. CDR3 loop: CASSSRGHNEQFF. The CDR3 DNA sequence: TGTGCCAGCAGCTCCAGGGGTCACAATGAGCAGTTCTTC.

This clonotype was seen more than once but under ten times. The genes are TRBV5-1 and TRBJ1-2, with 7 bases aligning to TRBD1. The J segment lost 2 bases and the V segment lost 2 bases, leaving 6 bases of the junction unmatched. Germline CDR1 and CDR2: SGHRS and YFSETQ. This CDR3 is built from 15 residues. CDR3 residues: CASSFQTGKNYGYTF. CDR3 nucleotide sequence: TGCGCCAGCAGCTTTCAGACAGGGAAGAACTATGGCTACACCTTC.

At least ten counts were recorded for this clonotype. CDR3 nucleotide sequence: TGTGCCAGCAGTTTAACACTAGTCGGGGGTGGGGAGCAGTTCTTC. This translates into CASSLTLVGGGEQFF. This chain links TRBV28 with TRBJ2-1, with D possibly being TRBD2 (6 bases). CDR3 length: 15 residues. The V gene lost 2 bases and the J gene lost 10 bases, with 18 bases spanning the gap. In germline, CDR1 is MDHEN, CDR2 SYDVKM.

There are a few counts of this clonotype. The genes are TRBV12-3 or TRBV12-4 and TRBJ1-1; D gene unclear. V was cut by 4 bases and J by 0 bases, with 6 bases left in between. The CDR3 runs to 13 residues. The CDR3 nucleotides are TGTGCCAGCAGTTCTGCCATGAACACTGAAGCTTTCTTT. Amino acids: CASSSAMNTEAFF.

This clonotype was detected only a few times. The rearrangement links TRBV10-3 to TRBJ2-1; TRBD2 matches at 9 bases. Germline trimming cut 6 bases from V and 6 bases from J; bases unmatched to any gene: 6. The V gene's germline CDR1 is ENHRY and CDR2 SYGVKD. There are 14 residues in the CDR3. This chain's CDR3 is CAISPSSGANEQFF. The CDR3 nucleotides read TGTGCCATCAGCCCATCTAGCGGGGCCAATGAGCAGTTCTTC.

This clonotype showed up just a few times. This chain connects TRBV28 to TRBJ2-2, with D hard to call. The CDR3 is 11 residues long. Germline assignment: CDR1 MDHEN and CDR2 SYDVKM. V shed 7 bases and J shed 4 bases, with 4 bases lying between them. CDR3 DNA: TGTGCCAGCATGATCACCGGGGAGCTGTTTTTT. This encodes CASMITGELFF. The whole variable domain, remainder taken from reference TRBV28 and TRBJ2-2, is DVKVTQSSRYLVKRTGEKVFLECVQDMDHENMFWYRQDPGLGLRLIYFSYDVKMKEKGDIPEGYSVSREKKERFSLILESASTNQTSMYLCASMITGELFFGEGSRLTVL.

In its sample, this clonotype was seen many times. The chain carries TRBV7-9 and TRBJ2-1; D unclear. CDR3 size: 12 residues. Germline V gene sequence: CDR1 SEHNR, CDR2 FQNEAQ (reference sequence). The V end was cut by 2 bases, the J end by 9 bases, with 8 bases between. In DNA form, the CDR3 reads TGTGCCAGCAGCTTAAGAACGGGTGAGCAGTTCTTC. It yields the protein CASSLRTGEQFF.

This clonotype has a handful of counts. V and J are TRBV7-2 and TRBJ1-2, with 9 nucleotides matching TRBD1. V dropped 6 bases and J dropped 6; count of bases not matched to a gene: 8. Looked up from germline, CDR1 is SGHTA and CDR2 is FQGNSA. CDR3 length: 14 amino acids. The DNA of the CDR3 is TGTGCCAGCAGGTCGGGGGACAGGGTAGATGGCTACACCTTC. Encoded protein: CASRSGDRVDGYTF.

There are a few counts of this clonotype. The gene calls are TRBV7-9 and TRBJ1-6; perhaps TRBD1 as D (6 bases). CDR1 and CDR2 from the germline V gene are SEHNR and FQNEAQ (reference sequence). This CDR3 contains 14 residues. V lost 1 base to trimming and J lost 10 bases, with 11 bases between them. For the CDR3, the DNA is TGTGCCAGCAGCTTAGTAGCAGGGGAATCACCCCTCCACTTT. This encodes CASSLVAGESPLHF.

This clonotype was seen at least ten times. One end of the junction fails to match germline, which may point to a read error. The rearrangement uses TRBV7-7 and TRBJ2-3; D not resolved. The CDR3 has 14 residues. The germline V gene encodes CDR1 SSHAT and CDR2 FNYEAQ (reference sequence). The CDR3: CASSLDGLMNTQYF. CDR3 DNA sequence: TGTGCTAGCAGCTTGGACGGGCTGATGAATACGCAGTATTTT.

This clonotype appeared a few times. Relative to the germline gene, one junction end is altered; a read error may explain this. This chain joins TRBV12-3 or TRBV12-4 and TRBJ1-2; tentative D call: TRBD1 (5 bases). The CDR3 extends over 12 amino acids. CDR3 nucleotide sequence: TGTGCCAGCAGCCGACGCGCTCGGGACCCGGCCTTC. It specifies CASSRRARDPAF.

The V gene is TRBV12-2, the J gene TRBJ2-3; the D call in the table, TRBD2, was not verified against the DNA. TRBV12-2 is marked as a pseudogene. This CDR3 contains 16 residues. The CDR3 reads CASRLGLAGTTDTQYF. In DNA, the CDR3 is TGTGCAAGTCGCTTAGGACTAGCGGGAACCACAGATACGCAGTATTTT.

This clonotype was found many times. The CDR3 nucleotides are TGTGCCAGCAGCGCAACTAGCGGGAGATTCCCCTACGAGCAGTACTTC. Its protein product is CASSATSGRFPYEQYF. This chain uses TRBV28 with TRBJ2-7, with 11 bases aligning to TRBD2. V shed 6 bases and J 2 bases; nucleotides not matched to a gene: 9. Germline CDR1 is MDHEN and CDR2 is SYDVKM. CDR3 length equals 16 residues.

The V call is TRBV10-3, the J call TRBJ2-1, with 9 bases matching TRBD1. Per germline, CDR1 ENHRY and CDR2 SYGVKD. CDR3 length: 17 residues. Trimming took 4 bases from V and 5 from J; bases not matched to a gene: 12. This CDR3 is CAISGLRQGGLNNEQFF. The CDR3 nucleotides read TGTGCCATCAGTGGATTAAGACAGGGGGGATTAAACAATGAGCAGTTCTTC.